The rows below give T cell receptor beta chains drawn from one sample of a study of T cell clusters in autoimmune cytopenias. TCRdb re-called the multiplex PCR reads, yielding one record per CDR3 amino acid sequence without DNA. Its listing shows 2,500 or so distinct CDR3 sequences. Sequencing used peripheral blood. The receptors come from a human donor with an autoimmune cytopenia or autoimmune hepatitis (not recorded which). The CDR3 runs from the conserved cysteine through the conserved F or W. Fields, in order: V gene, clone size, J gene, CDR3 protein. Rows give clone size only sometimes, using once, few, many, or a class for an expanded clone.

TRBV5-5	medium-sized	TRBJ2-7	CASSFHGGGYEQYF
TRBV2	large	TRBJ2-1	CASSEGVEQFF
TRBV7-9	-	TRBJ1-1	CASSSGSLNTEAFF
TRBV18	medium-sized	TRBJ2-3	CASSPPAGASDTQYF
TRBV30	medium-sized	TRBJ2-2	CAWSGTGELFF
TRBV27	medium-sized	TRBJ2-5	CASSFQETQYF
TRBV7-2	-	TRBJ2-1	CASSKRDRVFNEQFF
TRBV18	medium-sized	TRBJ1-2	CASSPGRQGEYGYTF
TRBV5-1	-	TRBJ2-1	CASSLDLAGGNEQFF
TRBV19	-	TRBJ2-7	CARRRTQKDEQYF
TRBV27	medium-sized	TRBJ2-7	CASSSTGWGEQYF
TRBV20-1	medium-sized	TRBJ1-2	CSASHTGTAGGYTF
TRBV30	medium-sized	TRBJ2-7	CAWSFSRTSRYTGEQYF
TRBV12-3/TRBV12-4	medium-sized	TRBJ2-1	CASSLAGPLSYNEQFF
TRBV18	large	TRBJ1-1	CASSPANTEAFF
TRBV5-6	medium-sized	TRBJ1-5	CASSLLTDYSNQPQHF
TRBV11-1	large	TRBJ2-1	CASSLSFEQFF
TRBV7-9	-	TRBJ1-2	CASGFADRLYGYTF
TRBV7-2	-	TRBJ2-7	CASSLKVPYEQYF
TRBV6-6	medium-sized	TRBJ1-6	CASSYSKDGFWPLHF
TRBV20-1	-	TRBJ2-5	CSATETVQETQYF
TRBV7-9	-	TRBJ2-3	CASRAGRLAGTYSTDTQYF
TRBV25-1	-	TRBJ2-2	CASSASGQGITGELFF
TRBV19	medium-sized	TRBJ1-2	CASSKTGTAPNGYTF
TRBV19	medium-sized	TRBJ1-5	CASSWGSNQPQHF
TRBV6-1	medium-sized	TRBJ1-4	CASSEVGTGAGKLFF
TRBV20-1	-	TRBJ2-2	CSASAGGGELFF
TRBV19	medium-sized	TRBJ1-1	CASTLRGGRAFF
TRBV6-2/TRBV6-3	medium-sized	TRBJ2-5	CASRPTGPRETQYF